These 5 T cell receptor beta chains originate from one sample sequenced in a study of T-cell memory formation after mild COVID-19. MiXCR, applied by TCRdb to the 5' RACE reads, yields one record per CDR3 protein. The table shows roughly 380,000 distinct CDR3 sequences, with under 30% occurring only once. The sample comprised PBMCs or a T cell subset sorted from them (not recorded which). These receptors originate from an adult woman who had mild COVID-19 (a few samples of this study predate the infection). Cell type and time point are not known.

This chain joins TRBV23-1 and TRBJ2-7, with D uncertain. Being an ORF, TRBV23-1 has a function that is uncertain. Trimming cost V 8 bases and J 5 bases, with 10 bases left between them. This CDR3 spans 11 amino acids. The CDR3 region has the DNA TGCGCCAGCTCAAGCCCCCACGAGCAGTACTTC. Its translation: CASSSPHEQYF.

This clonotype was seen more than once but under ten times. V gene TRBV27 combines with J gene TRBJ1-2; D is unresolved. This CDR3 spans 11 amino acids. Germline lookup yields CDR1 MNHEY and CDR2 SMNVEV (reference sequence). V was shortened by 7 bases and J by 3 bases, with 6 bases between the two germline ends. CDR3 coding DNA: TGTGCCAGCATCCAGGACTATGGCTACACCTTC. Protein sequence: CASIQDYGYTF.

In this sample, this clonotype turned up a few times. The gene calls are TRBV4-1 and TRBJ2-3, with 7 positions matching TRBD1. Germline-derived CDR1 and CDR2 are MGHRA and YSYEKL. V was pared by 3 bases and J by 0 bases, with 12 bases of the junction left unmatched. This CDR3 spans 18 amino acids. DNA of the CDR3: TGCGCCAGCAGCCAGGCCCGGGACAGCGTTTCTAGCACAGATACGCAGTATTTT. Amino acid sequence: CASSQARDSVSSTDTQYF.

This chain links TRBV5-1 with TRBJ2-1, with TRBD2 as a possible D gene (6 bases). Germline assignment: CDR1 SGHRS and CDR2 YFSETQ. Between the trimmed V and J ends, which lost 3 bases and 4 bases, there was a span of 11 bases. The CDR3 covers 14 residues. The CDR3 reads CASSSWGDYNEQFF. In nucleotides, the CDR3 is TGCGCCAGCAGCTCGTGGGGGGATTACAATGAGCAGTTCTTC. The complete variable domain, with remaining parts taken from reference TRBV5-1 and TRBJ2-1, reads KAGVTQTPRYLIKTRGQQVTLSCSPISGHRSVSWYQQTPGQGLQFLFEYFSETQRNKGNFPGRFSGRQFSNSRSEMNVSTLELGDSALYLCASSSWGDYNEQFFGPGTRLTVL.

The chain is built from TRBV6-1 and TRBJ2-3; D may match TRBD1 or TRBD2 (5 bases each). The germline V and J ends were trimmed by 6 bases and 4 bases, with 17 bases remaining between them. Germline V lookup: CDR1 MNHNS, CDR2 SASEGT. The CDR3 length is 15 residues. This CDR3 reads CASRGDREAADTQYF. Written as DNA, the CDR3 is TGTGCCAGCAGGGGGGACCGGGAAGCGGCAGATACGCAGTATTTT.